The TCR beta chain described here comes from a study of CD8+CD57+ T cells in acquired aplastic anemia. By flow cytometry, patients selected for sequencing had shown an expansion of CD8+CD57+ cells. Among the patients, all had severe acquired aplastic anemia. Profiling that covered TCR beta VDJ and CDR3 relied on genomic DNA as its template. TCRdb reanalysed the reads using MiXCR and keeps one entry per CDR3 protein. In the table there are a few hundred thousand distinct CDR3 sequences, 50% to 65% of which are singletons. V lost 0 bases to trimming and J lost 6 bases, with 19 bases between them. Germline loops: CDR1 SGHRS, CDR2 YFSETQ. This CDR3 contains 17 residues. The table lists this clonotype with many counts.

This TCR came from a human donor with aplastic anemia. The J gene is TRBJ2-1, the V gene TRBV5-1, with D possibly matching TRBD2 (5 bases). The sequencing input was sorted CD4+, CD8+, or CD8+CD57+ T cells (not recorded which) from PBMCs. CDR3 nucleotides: TGCGCCAGCAGCTTGGCATCCGGGGTTTATAACTTCAATGAGCAGTTCTTC. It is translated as CASSLASGVYNFNEQFF. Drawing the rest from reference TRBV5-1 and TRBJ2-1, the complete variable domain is KAGVTQTPRYLIKTRGQQVTLSCSPISGHRSVSWYQQTPGQGLQFLFEYFSETQRNKGNFPGRFSGRQFSNSRSEMNVSTLELGDSALYLCASSLASGVYNFNEQFFGPGTRLTVL.